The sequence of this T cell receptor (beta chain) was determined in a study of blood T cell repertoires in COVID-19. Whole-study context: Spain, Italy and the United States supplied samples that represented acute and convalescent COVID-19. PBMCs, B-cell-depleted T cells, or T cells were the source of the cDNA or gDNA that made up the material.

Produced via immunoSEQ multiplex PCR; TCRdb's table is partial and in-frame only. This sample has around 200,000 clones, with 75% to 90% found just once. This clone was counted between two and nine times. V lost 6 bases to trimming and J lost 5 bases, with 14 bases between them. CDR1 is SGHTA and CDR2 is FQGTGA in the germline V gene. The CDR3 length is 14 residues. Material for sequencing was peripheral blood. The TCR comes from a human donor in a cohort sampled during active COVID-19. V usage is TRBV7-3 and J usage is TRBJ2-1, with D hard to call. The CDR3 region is CASSPNPRDNEQFF. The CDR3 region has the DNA TGTGCCAGCAGTCCCAACCCACGGGACAATGAGCAGTTCTTC. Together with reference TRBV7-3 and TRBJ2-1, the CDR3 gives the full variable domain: GAGVSQTPSNKVTEKGKYVELRCDPISGHTALYWYRQSLGQGPEFLIYFQGTGAADDSGLPNDRFFAVRPEGSVSTLKIQRTERGDSAVYLCASSPNPRDNEQFFGPGTRLTVL.